This T cell receptor (beta chain) stems from a study of blood T cell repertoires in COVID-19. Across the whole study: From T cells, B-cell-depleted T cells, or PBMCs came the material, which was cDNA or gDNA.

V was clipped by 1 base and J by 2 bases, with 15 bases between them. The germline V gene has CDR1 SGHTA and CDR2 FQGNSA. There are 17 residues in the CDR3. In the authors' workflow: Amplifying reference gene primers gave estimates of nucleated cell counts. TCRdb's copy holds only in-frame clones and misses some; the assay was immunoSEQ multiplex PCR. That table gives V, J and clone size, and the DNA gave D and trimming. Among tens of thousands of clones listed, 65% to 85% were seen once. This clone appeared a few times. Enrolment of Seattle patients took place during active infection, and they were followed longitudinally.

Sequencing used peripheral blood. This chain connects TRBV7-2 to TRBJ2-1, with a possible D match to TRBD1 (6 bases). This receptor was identified in a man between 65 and 85 years old with COVID-19, enrolled during active disease. CDR3 sequence (DNA): TGTGCCAGCAGCTTAGTTTTCAGGGGCGCTACCTACAATGAGCAGTTCTTC. Residues: CASSLVFRGATYNEQFF.